One sample yielded the 27 T cell receptor beta chains listed below, sequenced in a study of blood T cells in healthy people across ages (dated by TCRdb to the mid-2010s). Library method: 5' RACE. This sample was sequenced with an Illumina HiSeq 2500. A second PCR of about 7 to 12 cycles was run with a J-beta primer mix and a sample-barcoded 5' primer. The raw public data were reprocessed by TCRdb itself: fastp quality trimming at Q25, MiXCR clonotype calling, in-frame beta chains only. Identical CDR3 proteins give one entry, which carries the most common genes and DNA. Recorded for this sample are 1.4 million or so distinct CDR3 sequences; roughly 43% of them occurred a single time. Of the sample, roughly 3.7% is held by the ten largest clones. The sequenced sample consisted of blood. These receptor sequences come from a woman between 18 and 29 years old in good health.

The CDR3 region has the DNA TGTGCCAGCGGGGTGACAGGGATGAACACTGAAGCTTTCTTT. It encodes CASGVTGMNTEAFF. The V gene is TRBV6-6, the J gene TRBJ1-1, with TRBD1 matching 7 bases. CDR3 length: 14 residues. V dropped 8 bases and J dropped 0; count of bases not matched to a gene: 6. Germline values: CDR1 MNHNY, CDR2 SVGAGI (reference sequence).

This clonotype was recorded a few times. This chain uses TRBV7-8 with TRBJ2-5; maybe TRBD1 (6 bases). The closer fit of TRBJ2-7 to the DNA end suggests the J call may be wrong. Germline V lookup: CDR1 SGHVS, CDR2 FQNEAQ. This CDR3 has 14 residues. The CDR3 loop is CASSFVGAIYEQYF. The CDR3, as DNA: TGTGCCAGCAGCTTCGTGGGGGCTATATACGAGCAGTACTTC.

In this sample, this clonotype turned up a few times. The chain carries TRBV10-3 and TRBJ2-5; no clear D gene. The CDR3 length is 13 residues. The germline CDR1 and CDR2 sequences are ENHRY and SYGVKD. Trimming cost V 0 bases and J 5 bases, with 7 bases left between them. The CDR3 DNA reads as TGTGCCATCAGTGAGTCGACTCGTGAGACCCAGTACTTC. As protein: CAISESTRETQYF.

The chain recombines TRBV12-3 or TRBV12-4 with TRBJ1-1; tentative D call: TRBD1 (6 bases). The CDR3 runs 13 residues. The V end was cut by 4 bases, the J end by 5 bases, with 11 bases between. DNA for the CDR3: TGTGCCAGCAGTTGGGGGCGTAGGACTGAAGCTTTCTTT. Translation gives CASSWGRRTEAFF.

V and J are TRBV4-1 and TRBJ1-2, with 7 bases identical to TRBD1. The CDR3 spans 15 residues. V dropped 3 bases and J dropped 4; count of bases not matched to a gene: 8. Germline assignment: CDR1 MGHRA and CDR2 YSYEKL. The CDR3 spells CASSHLSGTAYGYTF. DNA of the CDR3: TGCGCCAGCAGCCACTTAAGTGGGACAGCCTATGGCTACACCTTC.

The V gene is TRBV6-1, the J gene TRBJ1-2; weak D call: TRBD1 (6 bases). V lost 4 bases, J lost 8 bases, and 17 bases lay in between. The germline V gene has CDR1 MNHNS and CDR2 SASEGT. The CDR3 spans 14 residues. This CDR3 is CASSGGWGLEGYTF. CDR3 in DNA: TGTGCCAGCAGTGGGGGGTGGGGGCTTGAGGGCTACACCTTC.

The chain has TRBV18 and TRBJ1-4; 10 nucleotides agree with TRBD1. The J segment lost 8 bases and the V segment lost 3 bases, leaving 3 bases of the junction unmatched. The CDR3 is 14 amino acids. CDR1 KGHSH and CDR2 LQKENI come from the germline V gene. CDR3: CASSPDRGMEKLFF. The CDR3 DNA follows: TGTGCCAGCTCACCGGACAGGGGGATGGAAAAACTGTTTTTT. The full variable domain, with the rest looked up from reference TRBV18 and TRBJ1-4, is NAGVMQNPRHLVRRRGQEARLRCSPMKGHSHVYWYRQLPEEGLKFMVYLQKENIIDESGMPKERFSAEFPKEGPSILRIQQVVRGDSAAYFCASSPDRGMEKLFFGSGTQLSVL.

A few counts support this clonotype. The chain carries TRBV6-1 and TRBJ1-5, with D hard to call. V lost 4 bases and J 7 bases, leaving 26 bases between the germline ends. The V gene's germline CDR1 is MNHNS and CDR2 SASEGT. The CDR3 is 18 residues long. CDR3 amino acids: CASSASLPGTLGNQPQHF. As DNA, the CDR3 is TGTGCCAGCAGTGCGAGTTTACCCGGCACCTTGGGTAACCAGCCCCAGCATTTT.

The chain joins TRBV4-1 to TRBJ1-2; 10 bases agree with TRBD1. The trim removed 2 bases at V and 3 bases at J, leaving 3 bases unmatched. The CDR3 runs to 15 residues. Germline V lookup: CDR1 MGHRA, CDR2 YSYEKL. The CDR3 DNA reads TGCGCCAGCAGCCAAACCGGGACAGGGGACTATGGCTACACCTTC. Amino acids: CASSQTGTGDYGYTF.

The rearrangement joins TRBV9 to TRBJ1-1; TRBD1 might be the D (5 bases). CDR1 is SGDLS, CDR2 YYNGEE, per germline. This CDR3 has 15 amino acids. V lost 7 bases to trimming and J lost 4 bases, with 20 bases between them. The CDR3 sequence: CASAPDFAGLTEAFF. The CDR3 DNA reads TGTGCCAGCGCACCGGACTTTGCAGGGCTCACTGAAGCTTTCTTT.

V usage is TRBV7-9 and J usage is TRBJ1-2; D is perhaps TRBD1 (5 bases). This CDR3 region has 14 residues. Trimming took 5 bases from V and 2 from J, leaving 12 bases between them. The V gene's germline CDR1 is SEHNR and CDR2 FQNEAQ (reference sequence). The CDR3 sequence: CASSLQRQNYGYTF. DNA for the CDR3: TGTGCCAGCAGCCTACAGCGACAGAACTATGGCTACACCTTC. Full variable domain (outside the CDR3, taken from reference TRBV7-9 and TRBJ1-2): DTGVSQNPRHKITKRGQNVTFRCDPISEHNRLYWYRQTLGQGPEFLTYFQNEAQLEKSRLLSDRFSAERPKGSFSTLEIQRTEQGDSAMYLCASSLQRQNYGYTFGSGTRLTVV.

The CDR3: CSARRVGGLSYEQYF. The CDR3 DNA follows: TGCAGTGCTAGAAGGGTGGGCGGGCTCTCCTACGAGCAGTACTTC. V usage is TRBV20-1 and J usage is TRBJ2-7; a weak D match, TRBD2 (5 bases). The germline V gene has CDR1 DFQATT and CDR2 SNEGSKA (reference sequence). The V end lost 2 bases, the J end lost 0 bases, and 14 bases lay between the germline ends. The CDR3 covers 15 residues.

In regard to this clonotype: It is likely a read error, because the conserved phenylalanine at the end of the CDR3 is missing. The V and J genes are TRBV7-6 and TRBJ2-7, with 8 bases aligning to TRBD2. This CDR3 region has 16 residues. The germline V gene has CDR1 SGHVS and CDR2 FNYEAQ. V lost 5 bases to trimming and J lost 2 bases; unmatched junction nucleotides: 11. In DNA, the CDR3 is TGTGCCAGCAGCCACACAACCGGGACTAGAACCTACGAGCAGTACTCC. Protein product: CASSHTTGTRTYEQYS.

This clonotype was seen a few times. The CDR3 sequence is CASKGQALVAFF. CDR3 nucleotides: TGTGCCAGCAAGGGACAGGCCCTTGTGGCTTTCTTT. The chain carries TRBV6-6 and TRBJ1-1, with 8 bases identical to TRBD1. Germline V gives CDR1 MNHNY, CDR2 SVGAGI (reference sequence). This CDR3 is 12 amino acids long. V dropped 7 bases and J dropped 11; count of bases not matched to a gene: 9.

The chain is built from TRBV4-1 and TRBJ2-5; D is undetermined. Germline assignment: CDR1 MGHRA and CDR2 YSYEKL. The CDR3 sequence is 13 residues long. Deletions cut 4 bases from V and 0 bases from J, with 6 bases between. The CDR3 sequence is CASSRPDQETQYF. CDR3 sequence (DNA): TGCGCCAGCAGCCGGCCAGACCAAGAGACCCAGTACTTC.

This clonotype was seen a few times. The chain links TRBV29-1 to TRBJ2-3; tentative D call: TRBD1 (7 bases). Trimming cost V 7 bases and J 9 bases, with 26 bases left between them. The CDR3 loop spans 15 amino acids. Germline assignment: CDR1 SQVTM and CDR2 ANQGSEA. The CDR3 nucleotides are TGCAGCGAGATGACAGGGACTCCTCTACAATTAACGCAGTATTTT. It is translated as CSEMTGTPLQLTQYF.

The J gene is TRBJ2-1, the V gene TRBV2; 10 bases agree with TRBD2. Germline-derived CDR1 and CDR2 are SNHLY and FYNNEI. CDR3 length: 16 amino acids. Trimming cost V 3 bases and J 5 bases; bases outside gene matches: 7. Here the CDR3 reads CASSDPGLASNNEQFF. The CDR3, as DNA: TGTGCCAGCAGTGATCCGGGACTAGCGAGTAACAATGAGCAGTTCTTC.

The chain joins TRBV12-3 or TRBV12-4 to TRBJ2-1, with a tentative D call TRBD2 (5 bases). Trimming left V 6 bases short and J 0 bases short, with 15 bases between. The CDR3 sequence is 16 residues long. The CDR3 DNA sequence: TGTGCCAGCAGCCATCTTAGCGTGAGCTCCTACAATGAGCAGTTCTTC. Its protein product is CASSHLSVSSYNEQFF.

CDR3: CASTFSGSYGYTF. The CDR3 DNA is TGTGCCAGCACGTTTTCGGGCAGCTATGGCTACACCTTC. The V and J genes are TRBV6-5 and TRBJ1-2; no definite D call. Trimming left V 7 bases short and J 4 bases short, with 13 bases between. This CDR3 region has 13 residues. Germline V gives CDR1 MNHEY, CDR2 SVGAGI.

The chain carries TRBV9 and TRBJ1-4, with D unresolved. CDR3 length equals 13 residues. Per the germline V gene, CDR1 is SGDLS and CDR2 is YYNGEE. V lost 3 bases to trimming and J lost 7 bases, with 10 bases between them. In DNA form, the CDR3 reads TGTGCCAGCAGCGCCATCTCGGGTGAAAAACTGTTTTTT. Translated: CASSAISGEKLFF.

The chain couples TRBV20-1 to TRBJ2-7; no firm D call. This CDR3 has 10 amino acids. CDR1 is DFQATT, CDR2 SNEGSKA, per germline (reference sequence). The CDR3 DNA sequence: TGCAGCTGGAGCTCCTACGAGCAGTACTTC. Translating it yields CSWSSYEQYF.

This clonotype was recorded only once. The gene calls are TRBV4-3 and TRBJ2-1; 9 bases agree with TRBD2. Germline V CDR1 and CDR2: LGHNA, YSLEER. Germline trimming cut 0 bases from V and 7 bases from J; bases unmatched to any gene: 7. The CDR3 spans 16 residues. Here the CDR3 DNA reads TGCGCCAGCAGCCAAGAGTATAGCGGGAGATTTAATGAGCAGTTCTTC. It yields the protein CASSQEYSGRFNEQFF.

J is TRBJ2-1 and V is TRBV2, with 10 positions matching TRBD2. CDR1 and CDR2 (germline): SNHLY, FYNNEI. CDR3 length: 14 amino acids. Trimming cost V 6 bases and J 6 bases; bases outside gene matches: 5. The CDR3 nucleotides are TGTGCCAGCAGAGCGGGACTAGCGACCAATGAGCAGTTCTTC. This gives the protein CASRAGLATNEQFF. Combining the CDR3 with reference TRBV2 and TRBJ2-1 gives the whole variable domain EPEVTQTPSHQVTQMGQEVILRCVPISNHLYFYWYRQILGQKVEFLVSFYNNEISEKSEIFDDQFSVERPDGSNFTLKIRSTKLEDSAMYFCASRAGLATNEQFFGPGTRLTVL.

This clonotype has more than one count but fewer than ten. The chain joins TRBV2 to TRBJ2-7, with D possibly being TRBD2 (5 bases). The germline V gene has CDR1 SNHLY and CDR2 FYNNEI. This CDR3 has 15 amino acids. Trimming took 2 bases from V and 2 from J, leaving 13 bases between them. CDR3 protein: CASSESGLTTYEQYF. The CDR3 DNA reads TGTGCCAGCAGTGAATCTGGGCTGACTACCTACGAGCAGTACTTC.

The chain carries TRBV12-3 or TRBV12-4 and TRBJ2-3; TRBD2 might be the D (6 bases). V lost 5 bases to trimming and J lost 2 bases, with 14 bases between them. This CDR3 comprises 15 residues. DNA for the CDR3: TGTGCCAGCAGTGTGTTCGCGGGGCTCACAGATACGCAGTATTTT. Translated, it gives CASSVFAGLTDTQYF.

The genes are TRBV11-2 and TRBJ2-7; D is unresolved. The germline V gene has CDR1 SGHAT and CDR2 FQNNGV. This CDR3 contains 13 residues. V was clipped by 8 bases and J by 3 bases, with 14 bases between them. The CDR3 DNA reads as TGTGCCAGCGCCGGGCCCTCTGGCTACGAGCAGTACTTC. Its translation: CASAGPSGYEQYF.

The V and J genes are TRBV4-3 and TRBJ2-4; TRBD1 or TRBD2 may be the D gene (5 bases each). The CDR3 length is 16 residues. The ends were cut back, 0 bases at V and 7 bases at J, with 16 bases in the middle. Germline CDR1 is LGHNA and CDR2 is YSLEER. CDR3 sequence: CASSQDRTGTGNIQYF. CDR3 DNA sequence: TGCGCCAGCAGCCAAGATCGGACCGGGACCGGGAACATTCAGTACTTC.